Following are 21 T cell receptor beta chains from one sample sequenced in a study of CD4 T cells in relation to SARS-CoV-2 and coronaviruses. The unexposed donors gave CD4+ T cells in about 2010-2018, prior to COVID-19. Isolation of CD4+ T cells took place after around eleven days in culture. Sequencing was performed with immunoSEQ multiplex PCR; in TCRdb, only in-frame clones are kept and a portion is missing. Of 20,000 to 30,000 clones listed, roughly 66% are singletons. No antigen has been identified for these receptors. What was sequenced was CD4+ T cells from PBMCs, cultured in vitro. All receptors derive from a human donor in good health.

This chain connects TRBV7-3 to TRBJ2-1, with D uncertain. The V end lost 6 bases, the J end lost 2 bases, and 11 bases lay between the germline ends. CDR3 length equals 14 residues. CDR1 is SGHTA and CDR2 is FQGTGA in the germline V gene. CDR3: CASSKSTTYNEQFF. CDR3 coding DNA: TGTGCCAGCAGTAAGTCTACAACCTACAATGAGCAGTTCTTC. The full variable domain, with the rest looked up from reference TRBV7-3 and TRBJ2-1, is GAGVSQTPSNKVTEKGKYVELRCDPISGHTALYWYRQSLGQGPEFLIYFQGTGAADDSGLPNDRFFAVRPEGSVSTLKIQRTERGDSAVYLCASSKSTTYNEQFFGPGTRLTVL.

Sample share makes this clone medium-sized. The chain carries TRBV7-9 and TRBJ1-2, with D uncertain. V shed 1 base and J shed 6 bases, with 6 bases lying between them. This CDR3 spans 12 amino acids. Germline assignment: CDR1 SEHNR and CDR2 FQNEAQ (reference sequence). In nucleotides, the CDR3 is TGTGCCAGCAGCTTAGGAGGGAATGGCTACACCTTC. It translates to CASSLGGNGYTF.

This clone was picked up a small number of times. The rearrangement links TRBV30 to TRBJ1-5; tentatively, D is TRBD1 (6 bases). In germline, CDR1 is GTSNPN, CDR2 SVGIG (reference sequence). Trimming took 1 base from V and 6 from J, leaving 10 bases between them. The CDR3 contains 13 residues. The CDR3 here is CAWSEGVAQPQHF. In DNA, the CDR3 is TGTGCCTGGAGTGAGGGGGTGGCTCAGCCCCAGCATTTT. The full variable domain, rest sourced from reference TRBV30 and TRBJ1-5, is SQTIHQWPATLVQPVGSPLSLECTVEGTSNPNLYWYRQAAGRGLQLLFYSVGIGQISSEVPQNLSASRPQDRQFILSSKKLLLSDSGFYLCAWSEGVAQPQHFGDGTRLSIL.

The chain carries TRBV5-6 and TRBJ1-1; maybe TRBD1 (6 bases). The CDR3 runs to 17 residues. Germline V gene lookup returns CDR1 SGHDT and CDR2 YYEEEE. Trimming removed 0 bases from V and 1 base from J, with 16 bases in between. The CDR3 DNA is TGTGCCAGCAGCTTGGGGACGGGGGACACGAGGAACACTGAAGCTTTCTTT. This gives the protein CASSLGTGDTRNTEAFF.

This clone was detected only once. This rearrangement joins TRBV25-1 to TRBJ2-3; 8 bases fit TRBD2. The junction had 3 bases not matched to a gene; V was cut back by 6 bases and J by 1 base. CDR3 length: 14 residues. The V gene's germline CDR1 is MGHDK and CDR2 SYGVNS. The CDR3 loop reads CASRVGGGTDTQYF. CDR3 sequence (DNA): TGTGCCAGCAGGGTCGGGGGGGGCACAGATACGCAGTATTTT.

The J gene is TRBJ2-5, the V gene TRBV12-3 or TRBV12-4; D is ambiguous. This CDR3 has 13 amino acids. The ends were cut back, 3 bases at V and 1 base at J, with 6 bases in the middle. CDR3 in amino acids: CASSLAAQETQYF. CDR3 sequence (DNA): TGTGCCAGCAGTTTGGCAGCCCAAGAGACCCAGTACTTC.

J is TRBJ1-1 and V is TRBV19; D possibly corresponds to TRBD1 (5 bases). The CDR3 spans 13 residues. The germline V and J ends were trimmed by 2 bases and 4 bases, with 8 bases remaining between them. Per the germline V gene, CDR1 is LNHDA and CDR2 is SQIVND (reference sequence). CDR3 residues: CASSIRGATEAFF. CDR3 DNA sequence: TGTGCCAGTAGTATACGAGGGGCCACTGAAGCTTTCTTT.

The chain links TRBV9 to TRBJ2-5; D ambiguous. The germline CDR1 and CDR2 sequences are SGDLS and YYNGEE. V shed 4 bases and J shed 3 bases, with 16 bases lying between them. The CDR3 covers 15 residues. The CDR3 is CASSPRDWFEETQYF. The CDR3 DNA is TGTGCCAGCAGCCCCCGAGACTGGTTCGAAGAGACCCAGTACTTC.

The chain uses TRBV5-6 and TRBJ2-1; a possible D gene is TRBD1 (6 bases). Germline V CDR1 and CDR2: SGHDT, YYEEEE. This CDR3 spans 16 amino acids. V was shortened by 0 bases and J by 5 bases, with 15 bases between the two germline ends. The CDR3 DNA is TGTGCCAGCAGCTTGGGGACAGCGCGCCCCAACAATGAGCAGTTCTTC. Translation: CASSLGTARPNNEQFF.

The rearrangement joins TRBV5-4 to TRBJ2-7; tentative D call: TRBD2 (5 bases). This CDR3 comprises 12 residues. The V end lost 3 bases, the J end lost 4 bases, and 8 bases lay between the germline ends. The germline V gene has CDR1 SGHNT and CDR2 YYREEE (reference sequence). The CDR3 DNA reads TGTGCCAGCAGCTCTGGGAGTTACGAGCAGTACTTC. This codes for CASSSGSYEQYF.

This chain links TRBV5-5 with TRBJ2-2, with D tentatively TRBD1 (6 bases). The ends were cut back, 4 bases at V and 0 bases at J, with 13 bases in the middle. The CDR3 consists of 16 residues. Per the germline V gene, CDR1 is SGHKS and CDR2 is YYEKEE (reference sequence). CDR3 coding DNA: TGTGCCAGCAGCCAGATGGGGGCGCCGAACACCGGGGAGCTGTTTTTT. This gives the protein CASSQMGAPNTGELFF.

This clone was observed once. The CDR3: CASSINVRVGETQYF. The CDR3 region has the DNA TGTGCCAGCAGTATTAACGTCAGGGTAGGAGAGACCCAGTACTTC. The chain couples TRBV6-5 to TRBJ2-5, with D tentatively TRBD1 (5 bases). Trimming cost V 5 bases and J 4 bases, with 17 bases left between them. Germline V gene sequence: CDR1 MNHEY, CDR2 SVGAGI. The CDR3 length is 15 residues.

This sequence joins TRBV18 and TRBJ1-6; D gene ambiguous. The CDR3 consists of 13 residues. With 3 bases removed from V and 8 bases from J, the gap between germline ends came to 8 bases. Germline assignment: CDR1 KGHSH and CDR2 LQKENI. CDR3 region: CASSPEGYSPLHF. In DNA, the CDR3 is TGTGCCAGCTCACCGGAGGGCTATTCACCCCTCCACTTT.

V and J are TRBV5-8 and TRBJ2-3, with 8 bases lining up with TRBD1. J was trimmed by 3 bases and V by 4 bases; bases with no gene match: 4. The germline CDR1 and CDR2 sequences are SGHTS and YDEGEE. This CDR3 has 14 amino acids. The CDR3 spells CASSRRQGTDTQYF. The CDR3 DNA follows: TGTGCCAGCAGCCGTAGACAGGGGACAGATACGCAGTATTTT.

The chain recombines TRBV27 with TRBJ2-7; 9 nucleotides align to TRBD2. The CDR3 extends over 14 amino acids. V lost 2 bases to trimming and J lost 4 bases; unmatched junction nucleotides: 3. Germline V gene data show CDR1 as MNHEY and CDR2 as SMNVEV (reference sequence). CDR3 DNA: TGTGCCAGCAGTTTACAGCGGGGGGTATACGAGCAGTACTTC. This translates into CASSLQRGVYEQYF.

This chain links TRBV4-2 with TRBJ2-7, with a tentative D call TRBD2 (5 bases). Germline V gene sequence: CDR1 LGHNA, CDR2 YNFKEQ. V was shortened by 0 bases and J by 3 bases, with 12 bases between the two germline ends. The CDR3 sequence is 15 residues long. CDR3 protein: CASSQERGGVYEQYF. CDR3 nucleotides: TGTGCCAGCAGCCAAGAACGCGGAGGAGTCTACGAGCAGTACTTC.

This clone occurred once. The chain employs TRBV7-6 and TRBJ2-3; D uncertain. There are 15 residues in the CDR3. Trimming removed 1 base at V and 1 base at J, with 9 bases between. Germline V CDR1 and CDR2: SGHVS, FNYEAQ. The CDR3 DNA reads as TGTGCCAGCAGCTTAGAGGTCAGCCGCACAGATACGCAGTATTTT. Its protein product is CASSLEVSRTDTQYF.

The chain has TRBV9 and TRBJ2-5, with D tentatively TRBD1 or TRBD2 (6 bases each). Trimming removed 6 bases at V and 3 bases at J, with 12 bases between. The CDR3 is 13 amino acids. Germline CDR1 SGDLS, CDR2 YYNGEE. The CDR3 DNA is TGTGCCAGCACCCGGGGGCCTGAAGAGACCCAGTACTTC. This codes for CASTRGPEETQYF. Drawing the rest from reference TRBV9 and TRBJ2-5, the complete variable domain is DSGVTQTPKHLITATGQRVTLRCSPRSGDLSVYWYQQSLDQGLQFLIQYYNGEERAKGNILERFSAQQFPDLHSELNLSSLELGDSALYFCASTRGPEETQYFGPGTRLLVL.

The CDR3, as DNA: TGTGCCAGCAGCTTGGAAGCCTACCCCGGGGAGCTGTTTTTT. It encodes CASSLEAYPGELFF. This chain links TRBV5-5 with TRBJ2-2; D is unresolved. The CDR3 is made up of 14 amino acids. Germline V gene lookup returns CDR1 SGHKS and CDR2 YYEKEE (reference sequence). V was shortened by 0 bases and J by 6 bases, with 9 bases between the two germline ends.

V usage is TRBV21-1 and J usage is TRBJ1-5; the tabulated D call, TRBD1, remains unverified against the DNA. TRBV21-1 is a pseudogene segment. The CDR3 is 19 residues long. CDR3 protein: CASSKKGDGARRRNQPQHF. CDR3 nucleotide sequence: TGTGCCAGCAGCAAAAAGGGGGACGGGGCGCGGAGGCGCAATCAGCCCCAGCATTTT.

In this sample, this clone turned up a few times. The chain couples TRBV7-9 to TRBJ1-6; TRBD1 aligns across 9 bases. CDR3 length: 16 residues. The junction had 3 bases not matched to a gene; V was cut back by 5 bases and J by 1 base. Germline lookup yields CDR1 SEHNR and CDR2 FQNEAQ (reference sequence). CDR3 nucleotides: TGTGCCAGCAGCCAGGGACAGGGTTCCTATAATTCACCCCTCCACTTT. It encodes CASSQGQGSYNSPLHF.